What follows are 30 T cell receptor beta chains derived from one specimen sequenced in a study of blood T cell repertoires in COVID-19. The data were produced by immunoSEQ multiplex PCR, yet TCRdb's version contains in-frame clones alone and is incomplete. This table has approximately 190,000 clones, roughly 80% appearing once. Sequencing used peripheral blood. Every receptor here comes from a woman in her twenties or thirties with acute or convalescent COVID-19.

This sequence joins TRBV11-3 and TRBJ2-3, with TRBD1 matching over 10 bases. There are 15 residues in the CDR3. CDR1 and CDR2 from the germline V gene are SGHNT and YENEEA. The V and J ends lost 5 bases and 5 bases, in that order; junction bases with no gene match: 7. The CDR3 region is CASSKGQGVVDTQYF. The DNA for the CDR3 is TGTGCCAGCAGCAAAGGACAGGGGGTGGTAGATACGCAGTATTTT.

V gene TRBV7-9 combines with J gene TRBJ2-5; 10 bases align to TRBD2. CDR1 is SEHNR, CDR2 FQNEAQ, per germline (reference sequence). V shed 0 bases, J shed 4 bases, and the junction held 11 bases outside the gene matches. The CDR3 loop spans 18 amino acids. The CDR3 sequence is CASSLARLAGVYRETQYF. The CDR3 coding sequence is TGTGCCAGCAGCTTAGCGCGCCTAGCGGGAGTTTACCGAGAGACCCAGTACTTC.

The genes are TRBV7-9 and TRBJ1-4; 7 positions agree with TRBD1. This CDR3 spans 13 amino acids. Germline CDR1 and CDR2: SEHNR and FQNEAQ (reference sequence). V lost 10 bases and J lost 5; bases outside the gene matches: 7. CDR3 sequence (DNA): TGTGCCATCGAACAGGGGTCGAATGAAAAACTGTTTTTT. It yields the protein CAIEQGSNEKLFF. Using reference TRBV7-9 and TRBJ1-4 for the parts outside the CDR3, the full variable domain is DTGVSQNPRHKITKRGQNVTFRCDPISEHNRLYWYRQTLGQGPEFLTYFQNEAQLEKSRLLSDRFSAERPKGSFSTLEIQRTEQGDSAMYLCAIEQGSNEKLFFGSGTQLSVL.

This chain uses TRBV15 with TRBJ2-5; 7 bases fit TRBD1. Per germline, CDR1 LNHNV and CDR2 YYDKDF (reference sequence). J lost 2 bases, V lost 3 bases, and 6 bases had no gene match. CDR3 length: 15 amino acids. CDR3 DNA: TGTGCCACCAGCAGCCCCGGGACAGAGCAAGAGACCCAGTACTTC. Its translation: CATSSPGTEQETQYF. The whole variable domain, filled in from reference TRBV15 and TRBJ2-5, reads DAMVIQNPRYQVTQFGKPVTLSCSQTLNHNVMYWYQQKSSQAPKLLFHYYDKDFNNEADTPDNFQSRRPNTSFCFLDIRSPGLGDTAMYLCATSSPGTEQETQYFGPGTRLLVL.

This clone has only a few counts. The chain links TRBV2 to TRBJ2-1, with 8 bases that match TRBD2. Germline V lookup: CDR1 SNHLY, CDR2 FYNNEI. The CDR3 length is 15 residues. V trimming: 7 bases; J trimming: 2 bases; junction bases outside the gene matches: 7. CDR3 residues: CASTGTRTPYNEQFF. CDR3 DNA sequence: TGTGCCAGCACCGGGACTAGAACCCCCTACAATGAGCAGTTCTTC.

This chain's CDR3 is CASSSSGGNYGYTF. As DNA, the CDR3 is TGTGCCAGCAGCTCCTCGGGGGGGAACTATGGCTACACCTTC. This chain uses TRBV7-2 with TRBJ1-2; D might be TRBD1 (5 bases). V lost 4 bases to trimming and J lost 2 bases, with 11 bases between them. Per germline, CDR1 SGHTA and CDR2 FQGNSA. CDR3 length equals 14 residues.

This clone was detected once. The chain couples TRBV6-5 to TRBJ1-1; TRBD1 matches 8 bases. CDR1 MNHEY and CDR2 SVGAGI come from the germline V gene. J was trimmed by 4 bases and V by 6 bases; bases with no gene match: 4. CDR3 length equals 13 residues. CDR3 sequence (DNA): TGTGCCAGCAGGAATACAGGGGGCACTGAAGCTTTCTTT. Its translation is CASRNTGGTEAFF.

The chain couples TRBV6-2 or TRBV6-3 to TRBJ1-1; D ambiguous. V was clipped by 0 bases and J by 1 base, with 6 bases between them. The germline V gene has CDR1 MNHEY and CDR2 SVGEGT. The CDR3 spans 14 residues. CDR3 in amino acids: CASSYSSTNTEAFF. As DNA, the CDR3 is TGTGCCAGCAGTTACTCGAGTACGAACACTGAAGCTTTCTTT.

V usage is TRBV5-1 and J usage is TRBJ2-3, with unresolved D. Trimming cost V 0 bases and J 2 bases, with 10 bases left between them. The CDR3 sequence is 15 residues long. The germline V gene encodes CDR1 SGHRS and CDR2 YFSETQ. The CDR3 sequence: CASSLEEAYTDTQYF. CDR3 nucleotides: TGCGCCAGCAGCTTGGAAGAGGCGTACACAGATACGCAGTATTTT.

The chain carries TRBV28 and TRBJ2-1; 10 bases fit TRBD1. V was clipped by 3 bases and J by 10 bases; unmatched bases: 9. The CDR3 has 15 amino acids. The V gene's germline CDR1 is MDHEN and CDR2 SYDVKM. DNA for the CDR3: TGTGCCAGCAGTTTCCCCGGGACAGGGGTAAACGAGCAGTTCTTC. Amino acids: CASSFPGTGVNEQFF.

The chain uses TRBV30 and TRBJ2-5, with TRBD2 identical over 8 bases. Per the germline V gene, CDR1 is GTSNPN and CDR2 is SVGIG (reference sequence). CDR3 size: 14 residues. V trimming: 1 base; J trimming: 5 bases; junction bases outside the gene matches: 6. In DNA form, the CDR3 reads TGTGCCTGGAGTGAGGGACTAGTATTTGAGACCCAGTACTTC. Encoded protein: CAWSEGLVFETQYF.

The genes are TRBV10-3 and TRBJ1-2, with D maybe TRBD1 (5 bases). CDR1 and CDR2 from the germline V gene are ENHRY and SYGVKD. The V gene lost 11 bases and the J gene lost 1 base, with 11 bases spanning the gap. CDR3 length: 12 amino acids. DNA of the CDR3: TGTGCCCTAAGGCAGGGTAACTATGGCTACACCTTC. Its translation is CALRQGNYGYTF.

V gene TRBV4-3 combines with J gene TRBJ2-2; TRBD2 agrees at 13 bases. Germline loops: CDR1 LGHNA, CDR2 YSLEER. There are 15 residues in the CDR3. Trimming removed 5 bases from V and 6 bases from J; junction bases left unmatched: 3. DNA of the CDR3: TGCGCCAGCAGCTCACTAGCGGGAGGGCCCGGGGAGCTGTTTTTT. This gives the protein CASSSLAGGPGELFF.

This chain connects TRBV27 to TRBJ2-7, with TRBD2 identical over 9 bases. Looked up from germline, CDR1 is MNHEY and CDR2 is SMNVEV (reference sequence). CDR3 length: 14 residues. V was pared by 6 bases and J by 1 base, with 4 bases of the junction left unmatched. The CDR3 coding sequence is TGTGCCAGCAGCTCTAGCGGGATTTCCTACGAGCAGTACTTC. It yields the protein CASSSSGISYEQYF.

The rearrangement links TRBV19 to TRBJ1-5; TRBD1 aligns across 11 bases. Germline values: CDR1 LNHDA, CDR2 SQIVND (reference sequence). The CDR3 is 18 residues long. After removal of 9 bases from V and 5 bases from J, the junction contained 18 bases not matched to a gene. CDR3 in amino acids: CASVGARGPGQGDQPQHF. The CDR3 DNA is TGTGCCAGCGTAGGGGCCCGGGGACCGGGACAGGGGGATCAGCCCCAGCATTTT.

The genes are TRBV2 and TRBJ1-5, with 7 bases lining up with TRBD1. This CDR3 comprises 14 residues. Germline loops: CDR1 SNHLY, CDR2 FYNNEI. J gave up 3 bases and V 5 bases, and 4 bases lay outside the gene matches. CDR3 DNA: TGTGCCAGCAGTAGGACAGGAAACAATCAGCCCCAGCATTTT. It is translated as CASSRTGNNQPQHF.

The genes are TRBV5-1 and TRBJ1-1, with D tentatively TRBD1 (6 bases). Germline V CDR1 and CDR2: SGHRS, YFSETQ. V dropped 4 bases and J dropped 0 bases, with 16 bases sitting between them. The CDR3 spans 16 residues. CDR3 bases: TGCGCCAGCAGCCGACCCAAGGACAGCATGAACACTGAAGCTTTCTTT. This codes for CASSRPKDSMNTEAFF.

This CDR3 reads CASSHEGTGGLVYGYTF. The DNA for the CDR3 is TGTGCCAGCAGCCACGAAGGGACAGGGGGCCTCGTCTATGGCTACACCTTC. The chain employs TRBV7-9 and TRBJ1-2, with 12 bases that match TRBD1. The CDR3 runs 17 residues. Germline V lookup: CDR1 SEHNR, CDR2 FQNEAQ (reference sequence). Trimming took 5 bases from V and 4 from J; bases not matched to a gene: 11.

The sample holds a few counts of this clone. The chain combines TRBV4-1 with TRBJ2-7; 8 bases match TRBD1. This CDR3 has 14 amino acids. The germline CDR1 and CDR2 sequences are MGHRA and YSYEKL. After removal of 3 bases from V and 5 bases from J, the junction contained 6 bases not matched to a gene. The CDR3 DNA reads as TGCGCCAGCAGCCAGCCGGGACAGGTCGACGAGCAGTACTTC. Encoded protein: CASSQPGQVDEQYF.

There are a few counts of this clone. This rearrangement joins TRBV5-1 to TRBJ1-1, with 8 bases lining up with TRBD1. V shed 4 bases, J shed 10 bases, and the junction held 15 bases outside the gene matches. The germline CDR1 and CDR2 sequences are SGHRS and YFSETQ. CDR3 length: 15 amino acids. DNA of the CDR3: TGCGCCAGCAGCCTTGGGGATCAGGGGGCTATTGGAGCTTTCTTT. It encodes CASSLGDQGAIGAFF.

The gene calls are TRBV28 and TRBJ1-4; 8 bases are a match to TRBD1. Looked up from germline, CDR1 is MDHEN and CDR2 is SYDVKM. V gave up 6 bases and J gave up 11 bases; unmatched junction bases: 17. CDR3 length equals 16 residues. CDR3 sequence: CASSPGTGVPVEKLFF. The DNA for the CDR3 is TGTGCCAGCAGCCCCGGGACAGGCGTTCCTGTGGAGAAACTGTTTTTT.

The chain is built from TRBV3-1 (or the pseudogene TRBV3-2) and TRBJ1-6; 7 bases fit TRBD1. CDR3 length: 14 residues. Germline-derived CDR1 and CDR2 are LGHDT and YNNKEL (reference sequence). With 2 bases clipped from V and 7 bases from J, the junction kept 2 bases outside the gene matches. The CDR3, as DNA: TGTGCCAGCAGCCAATACAGGGGAAATTCACCCCTCCACTTT. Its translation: CASSQYRGNSPLHF.

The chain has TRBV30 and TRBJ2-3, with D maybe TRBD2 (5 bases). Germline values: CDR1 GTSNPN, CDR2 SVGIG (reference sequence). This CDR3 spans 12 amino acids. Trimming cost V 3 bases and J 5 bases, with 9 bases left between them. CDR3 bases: TGTGCCTGGAGGGGTGGAGGAGATACGCAGTATTTT. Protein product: CAWRGGGDTQYF.

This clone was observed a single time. For the CDR3, the DNA is TGCGCCAGCAGCCGGGACAGAGGAAGGGGTGGCTACACCTTC. Translating gives CASSRDRGRGGYTF. The chain has TRBV4-1 and TRBJ1-2; the match to TRBD1 covers 7 bases. With V trimmed by 4 bases and J by 7 bases, 9 bases remained unmatched. Germline V gene lookup returns CDR1 MGHRA and CDR2 YSYEKL. The CDR3 runs to 14 residues.

The CDR3 DNA is TGTGCCAGCAGCTTAGGGAGGAACACCGGGGAGCTGTTTTTT. Translation: CASSLGRNTGELFF. V is TRBV13 and J is TRBJ2-2; no clear D gene. Germline lookup yields CDR1 PRHDT and CDR2 FYEKMQ (reference sequence). The CDR3 sequence is 14 residues long. Trimming pared 0 bases from V and 1 base from J, leaving 3 bases between.

The CDR3 loop is CASSQYGGTVQETQYF. The CDR3 coding sequence is TGTGCCAGCAGCCAATATGGGGGGACCGTCCAAGAGACCCAGTACTTC. V gene TRBV4-2 combines with J gene TRBJ2-5; D is possibly TRBD2 (6 bases). The CDR3 has 16 amino acids. Trimming shortened V by 2 bases and J by 1 base, and 14 bases separated the two germline ends. CDR1 and CDR2 (germline): LGHNA, YNFKEQ.

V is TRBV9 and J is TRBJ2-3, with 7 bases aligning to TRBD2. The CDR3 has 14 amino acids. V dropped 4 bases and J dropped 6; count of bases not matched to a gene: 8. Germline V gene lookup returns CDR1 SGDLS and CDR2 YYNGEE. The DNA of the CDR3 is TGTGCCAGCAGCCCAGGACTAGGACTGGATACGCAGTATTTT. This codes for CASSPGLGLDTQYF. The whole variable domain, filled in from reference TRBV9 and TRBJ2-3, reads DSGVTQTPKHLITATGQRVTLRCSPRSGDLSVYWYQQSLDQGLQFLIQYYNGEERAKGNILERFSAQQFPDLHSELNLSSLELGDSALYFCASSPGLGLDTQYFGPGTRLTVL.

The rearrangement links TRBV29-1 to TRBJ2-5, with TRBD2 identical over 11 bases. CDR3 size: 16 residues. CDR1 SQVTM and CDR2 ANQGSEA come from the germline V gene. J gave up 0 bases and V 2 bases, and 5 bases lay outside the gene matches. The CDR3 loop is CSVEKGLAVYQETQYF. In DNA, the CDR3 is TGCAGCGTTGAAAAGGGACTAGCGGTATACCAAGAGACCCAGTACTTC.

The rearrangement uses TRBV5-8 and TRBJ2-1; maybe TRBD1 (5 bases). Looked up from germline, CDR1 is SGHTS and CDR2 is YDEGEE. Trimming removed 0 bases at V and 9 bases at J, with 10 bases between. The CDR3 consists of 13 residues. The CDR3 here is CASSLEGLTEQFF. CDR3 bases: TGTGCCAGCAGCTTGGAGGGGCTAACTGAGCAGTTCTTC.

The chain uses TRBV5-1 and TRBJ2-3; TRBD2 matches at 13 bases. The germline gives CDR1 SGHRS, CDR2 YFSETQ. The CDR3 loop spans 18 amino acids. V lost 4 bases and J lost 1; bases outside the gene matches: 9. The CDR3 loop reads CASSPGTSGIIGTDTQYF. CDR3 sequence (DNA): TGCGCCAGCAGCCCCGGGACTAGCGGGATTATCGGCACAGATACGCAGTATTTT. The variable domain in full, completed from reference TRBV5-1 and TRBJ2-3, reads KAGVTQTPRYLIKTRGQQVTLSCSPISGHRSVSWYQQTPGQGLQFLFEYFSETQRNKGNFPGRFSGRQFSNSRSEMNVSTLELGDSALYLCASSPGTSGIIGTDTQYFGPGTRLTVL.